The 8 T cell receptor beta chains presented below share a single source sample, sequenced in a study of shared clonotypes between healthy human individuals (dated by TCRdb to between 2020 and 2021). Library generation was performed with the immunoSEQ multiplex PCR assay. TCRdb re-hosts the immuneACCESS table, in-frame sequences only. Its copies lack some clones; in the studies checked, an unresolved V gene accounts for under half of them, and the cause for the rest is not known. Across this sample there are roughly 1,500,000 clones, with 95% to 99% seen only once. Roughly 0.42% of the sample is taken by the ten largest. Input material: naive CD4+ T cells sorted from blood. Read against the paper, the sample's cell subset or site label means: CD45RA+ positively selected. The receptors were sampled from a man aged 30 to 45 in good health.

CDR3 sequence: CATSRGSSGYNEQFF. CDR3 bases: TGTGCCACCAGCAGAGGGTCTAGCGGTTACAATGAGCAGTTCTTC. This rearrangement joins TRBV15 to TRBJ2-1, with 7 bases that match TRBD2. This CDR3 contains 15 residues. From germline, CDR1 is LNHNV and CDR2 YYDKDF (reference sequence). J lost 4 bases, V lost 1 base, and 4 bases had no gene match.

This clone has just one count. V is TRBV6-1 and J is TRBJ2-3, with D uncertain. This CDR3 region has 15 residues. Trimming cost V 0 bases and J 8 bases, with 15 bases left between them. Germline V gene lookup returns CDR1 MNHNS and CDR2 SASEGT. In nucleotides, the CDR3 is TGTGCCAGCAGTGAAGCTATCGAGAGATGGGGTACGCAGTATTTT. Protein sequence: CASSEAIERWGTQYF.

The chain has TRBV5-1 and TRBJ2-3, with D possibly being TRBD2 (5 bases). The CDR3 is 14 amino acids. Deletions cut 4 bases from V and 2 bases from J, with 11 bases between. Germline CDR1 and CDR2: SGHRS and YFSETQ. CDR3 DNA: TGCGCCAGCAGCACGGGAAGGTTCACAGATACGCAGTATTTT. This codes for CASSTGRFTDTQYF.

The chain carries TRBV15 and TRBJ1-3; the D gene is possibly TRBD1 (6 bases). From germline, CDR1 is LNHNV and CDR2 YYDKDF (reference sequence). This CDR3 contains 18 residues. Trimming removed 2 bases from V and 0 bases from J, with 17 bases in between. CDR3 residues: CATSRNFGQPPSGNTIYF. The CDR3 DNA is TGTGCCACCAGCAGAAATTTCGGACAGCCACCCTCTGGAAACACCATATATTTT.

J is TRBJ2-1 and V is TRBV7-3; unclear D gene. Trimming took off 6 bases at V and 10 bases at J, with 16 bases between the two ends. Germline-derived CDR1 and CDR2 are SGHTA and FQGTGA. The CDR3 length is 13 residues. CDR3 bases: TGTGCCAGCAGTTCCGAGGAACATTGGGAGCAGTTCTTC. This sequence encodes CASSSEEHWEQFF.

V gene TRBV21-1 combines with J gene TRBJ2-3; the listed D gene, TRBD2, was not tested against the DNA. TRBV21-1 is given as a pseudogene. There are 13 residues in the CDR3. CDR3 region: CAGYLAGGGTQYF. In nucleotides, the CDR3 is TGTGCCGGCTACCTAGCGGGAGGGGGTACGCAGTATTTT.

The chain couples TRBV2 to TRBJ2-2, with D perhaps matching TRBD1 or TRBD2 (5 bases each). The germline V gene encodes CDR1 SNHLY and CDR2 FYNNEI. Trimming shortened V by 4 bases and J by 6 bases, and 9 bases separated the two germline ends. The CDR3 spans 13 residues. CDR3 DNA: TGTGCCAGCAGTGTCCGGGGCCCCGGGGAGCTGTTTTTT. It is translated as CASSVRGPGELFF. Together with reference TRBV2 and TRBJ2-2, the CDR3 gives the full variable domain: EPEVTQTPSHQVTQMGQEVILRCVPISNHLYFYWYRQILGQKVEFLVSFYNNEISEKSEIFDDQFSVERPDGSNFTLKIRSTKLEDSAMYFCASSVRGPGELFFGEGSRLTVL.

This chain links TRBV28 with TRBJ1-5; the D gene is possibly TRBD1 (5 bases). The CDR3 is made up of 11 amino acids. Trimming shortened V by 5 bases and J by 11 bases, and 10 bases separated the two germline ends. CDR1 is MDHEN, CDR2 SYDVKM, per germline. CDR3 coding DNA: TGTGCCAGCAGTAACAGACAGACCCAGCATTTT. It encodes CASSNRQTQHF.